This entry describes one T cell receptor beta chain. This clone was detected once. Its target antigen remains unknown. It has no much larger one-base neighbor in the sample; base qualities were not kept. Single-read evidence is weak. V is clipped by 5 bases and J by 8 bases, and the sequence between their germline boundaries is 7 bases long. Looking up the germline V gene yields CDR1 SGHAT and CDR2 FQNNGV. Counted from cysteine to phenylalanine, this CDR3 has 12 amino acids. Only CDR3 DNA remains: 36 bases, in frame from the first base. None of the patients had been given any treatment before thyroid surgery. The study retrospectively analysed patient clinical samples collected from the early 2010s to the late 2010s using T-cell receptor beta sequencing. The data were obtained in a study of metastatic and nonmetastatic thyroid tumors (dated by TCRdb to between 2020 and 2021). Background on the whole study: The researchers compared repertoires between peripheral blood samples and tumor or nodule tissue samples from patients with malignant or benign thyroid disease.

The paper as a whole reports these results and caveats: In both blood and tumor samples, TCR beta diversity was reported to be significantly higher in malignant tumors than in benign nodules.

Libraries were prepared through PCR. The sequencer listed for this sample is Illumina HiSeq 4000. High-throughput sequencing was used to profile the TCR beta-chain CDR3 region of each patient. From the authors' description of their analysis: CDR3 differences across clinicopathological groups were used to build a classifier for discriminating distant-metastatic papillary thyroid cancer patients. The Shannon index was used to measure repertoire diversity, and the Morisita-Horn index was used to measure how similar tumor and blood repertoires were. The public sequencing data were trimmed at Q25 with fastp and processed into clonotypes with MiXCR by TCRdb, which kept only in-frame beta chains. What appears here as the V and J calls and clone size reflects TCRdb's work, not the paper's. Here the sample has some 12,000 clones; about 12% occur a single time. Of the sample, around 12% is held by the ten largest clones.

The specimen was blood. The rearranged chain carries TRBV11-2 and TRBJ1-6; the D gene is not confidently resolved. This receptor was obtained from a female donor with papillary thyroid cancer or a benign thyroid nodule (not recorded which). Some clones in this sample may be carry-over from other donors' samples. In nucleotides, the sequence is TGTGCCAGCAGCCAAATGGATTCACCCCTCCACTTT. Translated, it reads CASSQMDSPLHF.